This entry lists 9 T cell receptor beta chains sequenced from one sample in a study of blood T cell repertoires in COVID-19. Repertoires were generated with immunoSEQ multiplex PCR, while TCRdb's copy carries only in-frame clones and drops some. The repertoire holds some 270,000 clones, with roughly 89% as singletons. The sequencing sample was made of PBMCs or T cells enriched from blood (not recorded which). The receptors stem from a woman in her fifties or sixties who had recovered from COVID-19.

CDR3 nucleotide sequence: TGTGCCAGCAGTTACTCACCGGGGAACACTGAAGCTTTCTTT. It encodes CASSYSPGNTEAFF. J is TRBJ1-1 and V is TRBV6-5; no clear D gene. Germline CDR1 is MNHEY and CDR2 is SVGAGI. The V end was cut by 0 bases, the J end by 1 base, with 6 bases between. This CDR3 contains 14 residues.

The CDR3 is CASSLQGEQPQHF. The CDR3 DNA sequence: TGTGCCAGCAGTCTCCAGGGGGAGCAGCCCCAGCATTTT. The chain has TRBV28 and TRBJ1-5; 7 bases align to TRBD1. The germline V gene has CDR1 MDHEN and CDR2 SYDVKM. CDR3 length equals 13 residues. With 5 bases clipped from V and 7 bases from J, the junction kept 5 bases outside the gene matches.

The chain carries TRBV27 and TRBJ1-5; 10 bases are a match to TRBD1. Germline CDR1 and CDR2: MNHEY and SMNVEV (reference sequence). V trimming: 6 bases; J trimming: 6 bases; junction bases outside the gene matches: 5. The CDR3 spans 14 residues. CDR3 in amino acids: CASRWDRGSQPQHF. The CDR3, as DNA: TGTGCCAGCAGATGGGACAGGGGCTCTCAGCCCCAGCATTTT.

The gene calls are TRBV5-5 and TRBJ1-1, with a possible D match to TRBD1 (6 bases). The length of the CDR3 is 16 residues. Germline CDR1 is SGHKS and CDR2 is YYEKEE (reference sequence). The V end was cut by 7 bases, the J end by 4 bases, with 23 bases between. The CDR3 protein is CASFRDILQRGTEAFF. CDR3 sequence (DNA): TGTGCCAGCTTCCGGGACATCCTACAGAGGGGCACTGAAGCTTTCTTT.

The V gene is TRBV7-9, the J gene TRBJ1-2; 8 bases fit TRBD1. There are 15 residues in the CDR3. V shed 5 bases, J shed 8 bases, and the junction held 13 bases outside the gene matches. Germline-derived CDR1 and CDR2 are SEHNR and FQNEAQ (reference sequence). The CDR3 DNA reads as TGTGCCAGCAGCGCGGACAGGGAGGGTGTAAAAGGCTACACCTTC. It translates to CASSADREGVKGYTF.

This chain connects TRBV3-1 (or the pseudogene TRBV3-2) to TRBJ2-5, with D perhaps matching TRBD2 (5 bases). The CDR3 runs 17 residues. Trimming cost V 4 bases and J 4 bases, with 22 bases left between them. Germline CDR1 LGHDT, CDR2 YNNKEL (reference sequence). The CDR3 protein is CASSRHSPSLGRETQYF. CDR3 sequence (DNA): TGTGCCAGCAGCCGCCACTCCCCGAGCCTTGGGAGAGAGACCCAGTACTTC.

V usage is TRBV5-1 and J usage is TRBJ1-1; no clear D. CDR1 and CDR2 from the germline V gene are SGHRS and YFSETQ. The CDR3 length is 14 residues. V was trimmed by 0 bases and J by 1 base, leaving 7 bases between them. The CDR3 reads CASSLDSRNTEAFF. The DNA of the CDR3 is TGCGCCAGCAGCTTGGACTCTAGGAACACTGAAGCTTTCTTT.

The chain carries TRBV10-2 and TRBJ1-1, with 8 bases fitting TRBD1. This CDR3 is 15 amino acids long. Germline CDR1 reads WSHSY; CDR2 reads SAAADI. V gave up 5 bases and J gave up 3 bases; unmatched junction bases: 8. CDR3 coding DNA: TGCGCCAGCAGTTTAACAGGGGGAAGCGACACTGAAGCTTTCTTT. Protein: CASSLTGGSDTEAFF.

CDR3 in amino acids: CASRHGGEAFF. The CDR3 coding sequence is TGTGCCAGCAGACACGGGGGAGAAGCTTTCTTT. The chain joins TRBV6-5 to TRBJ1-1; possible D gene TRBD1, 5 bases. The CDR3 covers 11 residues. V was shortened by 6 bases and J by 8 bases, with 10 bases between the two germline ends. From germline, CDR1 is MNHEY and CDR2 SVGAGI.